The TCR beta chain under discussion was sequenced for a study of beta chain features in type 1 diabetes. Study results and limitations: Within each of all four CD4+ subsets, Type 1 diabetes patients had TCRB CDR3s that were moderately but significantly shorter. These data did not resolve whether HLA type affects TCRB rearrangement.

The CDR3 consists of 12 residues. Germline CDR1 reads MDHEN; CDR2 reads SYDVKM. V lost 8 bases and J 2 bases, leaving 10 bases between the germline ends. In regard to this clone: Its antigen is currently unknown.

The study reverse transcribed the entire isolated RNA, so it sequenced expressed TCRB transcripts. Clones were sequenced by immunoSEQ multiplex PCR, and TCRdb holds only the in-frame ones, with some missing. The repertoire holds about 650,000 clones, with around 12% as singletons. The chain links TRBV28 to TRBJ2-7, with D possibly matching TRBD1 (6 bases). Sequencing was performed on naive CD4+ T cells from blood. The sequence was obtained from a man younger than 45 with type 1 diabetes. CDR3 residues: CASGTGPYEQYF. The CDR3, as DNA: TGTGCCAGCGGCACAGGGCCCTACGAGCAGTACTTC. Full variable domain (outside the CDR3, taken from reference TRBV28 and TRBJ2-7): DVKVTQSSRYLVKRTGEKVFLECVQDMDHENMFWYRQDPGLGLRLIYFSYDVKMKEKGDIPEGYSVSREKKERFSLILESASTNQTSMYLCASGTGPYEQYFGPGTRLTVT.